This T cell receptor beta chain emerged from a study of blood T cell repertoires in COVID-19. Study-level background: Sites in the United States, Italy and Spain provided acute and convalescent COVID-19 samples.

The junction had 2 bases not matched to a gene; V was cut back by 5 bases and J by 1 base. CDR3 length equals 14 residues. Germline values: CDR1 ENHRY, CDR2 SYGVKD. TCRdb keeps only in-frame clones here, not all; method: immunoSEQ multiplex PCR. The table lists 300,000 or so clones, 70% to 90% of them singletons, with roughly 1.3% in the top ten. This clone was counted a single time. This TCR derives from an older man with acute or convalescent COVID-19. The rearrangement uses TRBV10-3 and TRBJ2-5, with TRBD2 identical over 9 bases. Material: peripheral blood. DNA for the CDR3: TGTGCCATCAGTCAAGCGGGGGGCCAAGAGACCCAGTACTTC. Amino acid sequence: CAISQAGGQETQYF.